Listed below are T cell receptor beta chains from one sample, sequenced in a study of CD8 T cells in ankylosing spondylitis. TCRdb recomputed calls from the 5' RACE reads with MiXCR, one row per CDR3 protein. The data contain around 440,000 distinct CDR3 sequences, roughly 17% of them singletons. Material for sequencing was blood, either unsorted or a sorted T cell fraction (not recorded which). These TCRs come from a male donor with ankylosing spondylitis. The CDR3 runs from the conserved cysteine through the conserved F or W. The D gene is left open where the match is weak. For some rows the clone size is stated as once, few or many, or as a class when expanded; others skip it.

size	D	V	J	DNA	CDR3
NA	NA	TRBV29-1	TRBJ2-5	TGCAGCGTTGCCCTGACTGGGGCTGAGACCCAGTACTTC	CSVALTGAETQYF
few	TRBD1	TRBV25-1	TRBJ2-7	TGTGCCAGCACCGGGACAGAATCCTACGAGCAGTACTTC	CASTGTESYEQYF
many	NA	TRBV5-1	TRBJ2-3	TGCGCCAGCAGCTGGGGGGACACGGAGTACACGCAGTATTTT	CASSWGDTEYTQYF
NA	NA	TRBV7-3	TRBJ2-6	TGTGCCAGCAGCCATGGCAGCTCTGGGGCCAACGTCCTGACTTTC	CASSHGSSGANVLTF
NA	TRBD1	TRBV5-6	TRBJ1-2	TGTGCCAGCAGCTTTGGGGGACAGGGGGCGAGGTATGGCTACACCTTC	CASSFGGQGARYGYTF
NA	NA	TRBV20-1	TRBJ2-3	TGCAGTGCTAGCCGGGGTGGAATAGATACGCAGTATTTT	CSASRGGIDTQYF
few	NA	TRBV12-3/TRBV12-4	TRBJ2-7	TGTGCCAGCAGTTTAGGGGGTTCCCCCACCTACGAGCAGTACTTC	CASSLGGSPTYEQYF
NA	TRBD1	TRBV7-9	TRBJ2-1	TGTGCCAGCAGCCCGGACAGGGGACGGAATGAGCAGTTCTTC	CASSPDRGRNEQFF
NA	NA	TRBV20-1	TRBJ1-5	TGCAGTGCTAGGCCGAATCTAAGGGGAGTTGATCAGCCCCAGCATTTT	CSARPNLRGVDQPQHF
few	NA	TRBV12-3/TRBV12-4	TRBJ1-1	TGTGCCAGCAAGGGGATGAACACTGAAGCTTTCTTT	CASKGMNTEAFF
NA	NA	TRBV7-3	TRBJ2-3	TGTGCCAGCAGCTACAGGGACACAGATACGCAGTATTTT	CASSYRDTDTQYF
NA	NA	TRBV27	TRBJ2-1	TGTGCCAGCAGTTTACGTAGTCTAGGGAATGAGCAGTTCTTC	CASSLRSLGNEQFF
few	NA	TRBV7-9	TRBJ1-6	TGTGCCAGCAGCTCGACAGACTATAATTCACCCCTCCACTTT	CASSSTDYNSPLHF
many	NA	TRBV20-1	TRBJ1-1	TGCAGTGCTATCCGAAGGGGGGGCAGTCGCACTGAAGCTTTCTTT	CSAIRRGGSRTEAFF
NA	NA	TRBV3-1	TRBJ2-1	TGTGCCAGCAGCCAAGGACTCGGGAGTATCATCGATGAGCAGTTCTTC	CASSQGLGSIIDEQFF
NA	NA	TRBV12-3/TRBV12-4	TRBJ2-2	TGTGCCAGCAGTCCCGGTCTAACGCCCGGGGAGCTGTTTTTT	CASSPGLTPGELFF
many	TRBD2	TRBV20-1	TRBJ2-2	TGCAGTGCTAGGGGAGGGTACACCGGGGAGCTGTTTTTT	CSARGGYTGELFF
few	NA	TRBV11-2	TRBJ2-1	TGTGCCAGCAGCTTAGACTCTGGGGGGACCTCCTACAATGAGCAGTTCTTC	CASSLDSGGTSYNEQFF
many	TRBD2	TRBV4-3	TRBJ2-2	TGCGCCAGCAGCCAAGGCGGGGGGACCGGGGAGCTGTTTTTT	CASSQGGGTGELFF
few	NA	TRBV20-1	TRBJ2-1	TGCAGTGCTCCCAACTCCGGGAAGGCCTACAATGAGCAGTTCTTC	CSAPNSGKAYNEQFF
many	NA	TRBV6-5	TRBJ1-5	TGTGCCAGCAGTTACTCTGGGGATCAGCCCCAGCATTTT	CASSYSGDQPQHF
NA	TRBD1	TRBV12-3/TRBV12-4	TRBJ2-1	TGTGCCAGCAGCCCGGGACAGGGTTCGGTCGGCTACAATGAGCAGTTCTTC	CASSPGQGSVGYNEQFF
NA	NA	TRBV29-1	TRBJ1-1	TGCAGCGTTGAAGCTGTGGGGAACACTGAAGCTTTCTTT	CSVEAVGNTEAFF
many	NA	TRBV4-1	TRBJ1-4	TGCGCCAGCAGCCAAGGAAACGGAAACGGCCTATTAGAAAAACTGTTTTTT	CASSQGNGNGLLEKLFF
NA	NA	TRBV10-2	TRBJ1-5	TGCGCCAGCAGTTTGGCGTTCAATCAGCCCCAGCATTTT	CASSLAFNQPQHF
NA	NA	TRBV5-1	TRBJ2-3	TGCGCCAGCAGCTCCCCTGGGTTAGATACGCAGTATTTT	CASSSPGLDTQYF
NA	NA	TRBV15	TRBJ1-4	TGTGCCACCAGCAGAGTAGGGACGGGTGCAACTAATGAAAAACTGTTTTTT	CATSRVGTGATNEKLFF
NA	NA	TRBV7-9	TRBJ1-2	TGTGCCAGCAGCACTGAGATCACTAACTATGGCTACACCTTC	CASSTEITNYGYTF
many	NA	TRBV11-2	TRBJ2-7	TGTGCCAGCAGCTTAGATTTTGGAGAGAGACCCTACGAGCAGTACTTC	CASSLDFGERPYEQYF
NA	NA	TRBV7-6	TRBJ2-7	TGTGCCAGCAGCTTAGCGGCTGGGAGGAAGTACGAGCAGTACTTC	CASSLAAGRKYEQYF
few	NA	TRBV28	TRBJ2-7	TGTGCCAGCAGTTTAGGGGCCAGGGCCTACGAGCAGTACTTC	CASSLGARAYEQYF
NA	NA	TRBV6-1	TRBJ2-2	TGTGCCAGCAGACACCGGGACGGCAACACCGGGGAGCTGTTTTTT	CASRHRDGNTGELFF
few	NA	TRBV7-8	TRBJ2-2	TGTGCCAGCAGCTTAGGTCGGGGGGAGCTGTTTTTT	CASSLGRGELFF
NA	NA	TRBV5-6	TRBJ1-6	TGTGCCAGCAGCTTCCTGCCGAATTCACCCCTCCACTTT	CASSFLPNSPLHF
many	NA	TRBV12-3/TRBV12-4	TRBJ2-5	TGTGCCAGCAGTTTAGGGCAGAATCAAGAGACCCAGTACTTC	CASSLGQNQETQYF
NA	NA	TRBV7-9	TRBJ2-3	TGTGCCAGCAGCTGGACAGCGGCCAGGCAGTATTTT	CASSWTAARQYF
few	TRBD1	TRBV7-2	TRBJ2-7	TGTGCCAGCAGCTCAGGGCCGGGACAGGGCTCCTACGAGCAGTACTTC	CASSSGPGQGSYEQYF
NA	NA	TRBV18	TRBJ2-4	TGTGCCAGCTCACCAGCGACACAGGCAATAGCCAAAAACATTCAGTACTTC	CASSPATQAIAKNIQYF
NA	NA	TRBV7-2	TRBJ2-4	TGTGCCAGCAGGCCCGGGACAGCCAAAAACATTCAGTACTTC	CASRPGTAKNIQYF
NA	NA	TRBV9	TRBJ1-1	TGTGCCAGCAGCGCAGTTCTGAACACTGAAGCTTTCTTT	CASSAVLNTEAFF
few	NA	TRBV5-1	TRBJ2-1	TGCGCCAGCAGCCCTATACAGGGAATCCTTGATGAGCAGTTCTTC	CASSPIQGILDEQFF
few	NA	TRBV11-2	TRBJ1-2	TGTGCCAGCAGCTTAGAGGGGGGGAAAGGCTATGGCTACACCTTC	CASSLEGGKGYGYTF
NA	NA	TRBV9	TRBJ2-5	TGTGCCAGCAGCGTAAATCTAGCGAACCAAGAGACCCAGTACTTC	CASSVNLANQETQYF
NA	TRBD2	TRBV28	TRBJ2-5	TGTGCCAGCAGCTCGACTAGCGGCTCGATGGTGGAAGAGACCCAGTACTTC	CASSSTSGSMVEETQYF
NA	TRBD2	TRBV20-1	TRBJ2-7	TGCAGTGCCATGACTAGCGGGGGGGCCAACGAGCAGTACTTC	CSAMTSGGANEQYF
few	TRBD1	TRBV6-5	TRBJ2-7	TGTGCCAGCAGTTACAAACAGGGGGGAAACTACGAGCAGTACTTC	CASSYKQGGNYEQYF